The 14 T cell receptor beta chains presented below share a single source sample, sequenced in a study of graft-versus-host responses after intestinal transplantation. Clones were read by immunoSEQ multiplex PCR, and TCRdb kept only the in-frame ones, dropping some. This table holds roughly 11,000 clones, roughly nine tenths found once. Documented time point: postoperative day 105 after intestinal transplantation (dayNNNN = postoperative day). Sequences were derived from PBMCs, sampled 105 days after intestinal transplantation. Receptors were obtained from a human patient who received an intestinal transplant, so some T cells may come from the graft donor.

This chain joins TRBV28 and TRBJ1-1; maybe TRBD1 (5 bases). Germline values: CDR1 MDHEN, CDR2 SYDVKM. Trimming cost V 1 base and J 7 bases, with 13 bases left between them. This CDR3 spans 14 amino acids. CDR3 region: CASSLSFGGVEAFF. CDR3 nucleotide sequence: TGTGCCAGCAGTTTATCGTTTGGAGGGGTTGAAGCTTTCTTT.

V and J are TRBV18 and TRBJ2-2, with D unresolved. Trimming removed 2 bases from V and 1 base from J, with 5 bases in between. This CDR3 has 14 amino acids. Germline V CDR1 and CDR2: KGHSH, LQKENI. The CDR3 DNA follows: TGTGCCAGCTCACCATCAGTGAACACCGGGGAGCTGTTTTTT. Amino acid sequence: CASSPSVNTGELFF.

This clone was detected only once. The genes are TRBV30 and TRBJ2-5; possible D gene TRBD2, 6 bases. V was clipped by 1 base and J by 3 bases, with 9 bases between them. Germline V gene lookup returns CDR1 GTSNPN and CDR2 SVGIG (reference sequence). This CDR3 comprises 13 residues. The CDR3 protein is CAWSGLVKETQYF. The CDR3 region has the DNA TGTGCCTGGAGTGGACTAGTTAAAGAGACCCAGTACTTC. Combining the CDR3 with reference TRBV30 and TRBJ2-5 gives the whole variable domain SQTIHQWPATLVQPVGSPLSLECTVEGTSNPNLYWYRQAAGRGLQLLFYSVGIGQISSEVPQNLSASRPQDRQFILSSKKLLLSDSGFYLCAWSGLVKETQYFGPGTRLLVL.

The chain couples TRBV10-1 to TRBJ2-2, with 14 bases identical to TRBD2. The length of the CDR3 is 13 residues. The germline V gene has CDR1 WNHNN and CDR2 SYGVQD (reference sequence). With 9 bases clipped from V and 6 bases from J, the junction kept 0 bases outside the gene matches. The CDR3 DNA reads as TGCGCCAGGACTAGCGGGAGGGCCGGGGAGCTGTTTTTT. This codes for CARTSGRAGELFF.

This chain joins TRBV5-1 and TRBJ1-1; D perhaps matches TRBD1 (5 bases). The CDR3 totals 16 residues. Trimming removed 0 bases at V and 4 bases at J, with 16 bases between. The germline V gene encodes CDR1 SGHRS and CDR2 YFSETQ. For the CDR3, the DNA is TGCGCCAGCAGCTTGGCCGGGGGGTGGGAGTTCACTGAAGCTTTCTTT. Translating gives CASSLAGGWEFTEAFF.

The rearrangement uses TRBV5-1 and TRBJ1-2; no clear D gene. Trimming shortened V by 9 bases and J by 4 bases, and 25 bases separated the two germline ends. The CDR3 is 16 residues long. The V gene's germline CDR1 is SGHRS and CDR2 YFSETQ. Here the CDR3 reads CAIMGPTVRKTYGYTF. CDR3 DNA sequence: TGCGCCATCATGGGTCCAACGGTTCGAAAGACCTATGGCTACACCTTC.

This clone has a single count. The chain has TRBV11-2 and TRBJ2-1, with D unresolved. Germline CDR1 is SGHAT and CDR2 is FQNNGV. The CDR3 covers 12 residues. Trimming removed 5 bases at V and 7 bases at J, with 9 bases between. The CDR3 DNA sequence: TGTGCCAGCAGCGCAGTTTTGAATGAGCAGTTCTTC. Protein: CASSAVLNEQFF. The full variable domain, in which reference TRBV11-2 and TRBJ2-1 provide the parts outside the CDR3, is EAGVAQSPRYKIIEKRQSVAFWCNPISGHATLYWYQQILGQGPKLLIQFQNNGVVDDSQLPKDRFSAERLKGVDSTLKIQPAKLEDSAVYLCASSAVLNEQFFGPGTRLTVL.

This chain joins TRBV4-1 and TRBJ2-2; D possibly corresponds to TRBD2 (6 bases). The CDR3 runs 17 residues. Trimming took off 0 bases at V and 1 base at J, with 12 bases between the two ends. Germline CDR1 is MGHRA and CDR2 is YSYEKL. The CDR3 region has the DNA TGCGCCAGCAGCCAAGAGGGACTGGCGCAGAACACCGGGGAGCTGTTTTTT. This gives the protein CASSQEGLAQNTGELFF.

The rearrangement uses TRBV5-4 and TRBJ2-1; weak D call: TRBD2 (5 bases). CDR1 is SGHNT, CDR2 YYREEE, per germline (reference sequence). Trimming took off 4 bases at V and 10 bases at J, with 18 bases between the two ends. The CDR3 is 14 amino acids. The DNA for the CDR3 is TGTGCCAGCAGCGAGTGGATGACGGAGGACGAGCAGTTCTTC. It specifies CASSEWMTEDEQFF.

The gene calls are TRBV14 and TRBJ2-3; D gene unclear. V was trimmed by 4 bases and J by 4 bases, leaving 12 bases between them. Per germline, CDR1 SGHDN and CDR2 FVKESK. The CDR3 runs to 14 residues. The CDR3 nucleotides read TGTGCCAGCAGCCCGCTTGGCGTCCCAGATACGCAGTATTTT. This codes for CASSPLGVPDTQYF.

The genes are TRBV27 and TRBJ1-2; a weak D match, TRBD1 (6 bases). V was clipped by 4 bases and J by 6 bases, with 9 bases between them. The CDR3 has 12 amino acids. Looked up from germline, CDR1 is MNHEY and CDR2 is SMNVEV (reference sequence). The CDR3 region has the DNA TGTGCCAGCAGTTCGCCAGGGGATGGCTACACCTTC. This codes for CASSSPGDGYTF.

This chain links TRBV6-5 with TRBJ2-7; 7 positions agree with TRBD1. With V trimmed by 6 bases and J by 1 base, 3 bases remained unmatched. The CDR3 has 13 residues. Per the germline V gene, CDR1 is MNHEY and CDR2 is SVGAGI. CDR3 nucleotide sequence: TGTGCCAGCAGGAAACAGGGGTCCTACGAGCAGTACTTC. It yields the protein CASRKQGSYEQYF.

The J gene is TRBJ2-3, the V gene TRBV18; D is possibly TRBD1 (6 bases). The CDR3 covers 14 residues. Germline loops: CDR1 KGHSH, CDR2 LQKENI. Trimming removed 6 bases from V and 1 base from J, with 11 bases in between. The DNA of the CDR3 is TGTGCCAGCTCCCAAAGACAGGGCACAGATACGCAGTATTTT. This sequence encodes CASSQRQGTDTQYF.

The rearrangement joins TRBV7-2 to TRBJ2-7, with TRBD2 identical over 14 bases. Germline lookup yields CDR1 SGHTA and CDR2 FQGNSA. CDR3 size: 15 residues. The junction had 7 bases not matched to a gene; V was cut back by 6 bases and J by 6 bases. The CDR3 DNA sequence: TGTGCCAGCAGACCTTCCGGGACTAGCGGGGGCGAGCAGTACTTC. The encoded protein is CASRPSGTSGGEQYF.